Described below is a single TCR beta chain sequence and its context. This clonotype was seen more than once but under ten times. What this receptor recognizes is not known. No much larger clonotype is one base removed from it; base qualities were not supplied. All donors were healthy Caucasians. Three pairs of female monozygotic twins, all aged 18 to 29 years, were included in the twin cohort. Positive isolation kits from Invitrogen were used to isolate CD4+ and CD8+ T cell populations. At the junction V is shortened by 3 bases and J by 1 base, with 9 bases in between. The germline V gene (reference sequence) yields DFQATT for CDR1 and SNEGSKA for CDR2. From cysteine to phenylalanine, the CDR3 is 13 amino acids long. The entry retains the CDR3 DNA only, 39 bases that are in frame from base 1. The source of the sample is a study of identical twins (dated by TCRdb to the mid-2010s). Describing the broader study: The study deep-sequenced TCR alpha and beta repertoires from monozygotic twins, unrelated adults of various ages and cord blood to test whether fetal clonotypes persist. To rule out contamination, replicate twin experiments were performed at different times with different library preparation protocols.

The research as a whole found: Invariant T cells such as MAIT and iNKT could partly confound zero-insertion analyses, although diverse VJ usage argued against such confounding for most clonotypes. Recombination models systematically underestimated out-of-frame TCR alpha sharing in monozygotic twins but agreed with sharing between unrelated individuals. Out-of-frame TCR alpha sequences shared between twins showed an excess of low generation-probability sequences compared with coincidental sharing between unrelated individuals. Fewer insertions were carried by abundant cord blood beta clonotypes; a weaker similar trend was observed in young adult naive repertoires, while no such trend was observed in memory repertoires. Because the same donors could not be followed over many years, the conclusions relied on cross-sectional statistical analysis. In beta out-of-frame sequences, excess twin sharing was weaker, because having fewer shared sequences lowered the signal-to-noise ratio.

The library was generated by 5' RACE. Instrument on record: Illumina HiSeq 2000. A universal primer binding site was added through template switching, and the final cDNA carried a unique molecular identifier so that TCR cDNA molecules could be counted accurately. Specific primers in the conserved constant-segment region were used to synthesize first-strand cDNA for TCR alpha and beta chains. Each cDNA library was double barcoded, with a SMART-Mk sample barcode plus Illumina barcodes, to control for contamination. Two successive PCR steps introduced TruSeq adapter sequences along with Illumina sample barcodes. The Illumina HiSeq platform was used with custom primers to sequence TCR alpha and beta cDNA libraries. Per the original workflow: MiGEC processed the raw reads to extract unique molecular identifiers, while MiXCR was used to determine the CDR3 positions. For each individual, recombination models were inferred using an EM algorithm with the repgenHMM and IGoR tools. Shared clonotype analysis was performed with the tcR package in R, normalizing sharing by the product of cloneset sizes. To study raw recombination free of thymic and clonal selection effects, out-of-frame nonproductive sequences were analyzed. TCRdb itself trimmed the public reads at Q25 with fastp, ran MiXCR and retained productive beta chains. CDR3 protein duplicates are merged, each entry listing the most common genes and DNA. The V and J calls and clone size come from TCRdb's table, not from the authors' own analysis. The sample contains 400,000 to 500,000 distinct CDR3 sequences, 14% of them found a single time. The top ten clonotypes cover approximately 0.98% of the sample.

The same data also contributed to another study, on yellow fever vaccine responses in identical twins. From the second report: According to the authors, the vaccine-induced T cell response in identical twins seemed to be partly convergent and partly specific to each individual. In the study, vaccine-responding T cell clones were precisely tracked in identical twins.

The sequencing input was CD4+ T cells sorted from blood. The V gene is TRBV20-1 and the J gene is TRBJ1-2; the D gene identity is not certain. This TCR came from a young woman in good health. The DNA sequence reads TGCAGTGCTAGCTCAGTAAATAACTATGGCTACACCTTC. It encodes CSASSVNNYGYTF.